A single sample gave rise to the 20 T cell receptor beta chains below, sequenced in a study of shared clonotypes between healthy human individuals. Data came from immunoSEQ multiplex PCR; TCRdb stores just in-frame clones and leaves some out. The sample holds some 1 million clones; about 70% are singletons and the top ten take 1.5%. Sequencing was done on a sample of memory CD4+ T cells sorted from blood. As for subset: CD45RA-negative fraction. These receptors all stem from a man aged 18 to 29 in good health.

The chain couples TRBV7-2 to TRBJ2-5, with D perhaps assigned TRBD1 or TRBD2 (6 bases each). V was trimmed by 6 bases and J by 0 bases, leaving 8 bases between them. The germline gives CDR1 SGHTA, CDR2 FQGNSA. The CDR3 covers 13 residues. As DNA, the CDR3 is TGTGCCAGCAGGCGGGACAACCAAGAGACCCAGTACTTC. Its protein product is CASRRDNQETQYF.

There are many counts of this clone. The rearrangement joins TRBV23-1 to TRBJ2-1, with no clear D. TRBV23-1 is recorded as an ORF, its role being uncertain. Trimming removed 8 bases at V and 8 bases at J, with 7 bases between. CDR3 length equals 10 residues. CDR3 coding DNA: TGCGCCAGCCCCCGGGATGAGCAGTTCTTC. Its translation is CASPRDEQFF.

This clone showed up just a few times. The chain carries TRBV6-5 and TRBJ2-5; 8 bases fit TRBD2. The CDR3 is made up of 13 amino acids. V gave up 4 bases and J gave up 5 bases; unmatched junction bases: 3. Germline V gene lookup returns CDR1 MNHEY and CDR2 SVGAGI. CDR3 coding DNA: TGTGCCAGCAGTTCACTAGCGGAGGAGACCCAGTACTTC. The encoded protein is CASSSLAEETQYF.

V usage is TRBV9 and J usage is TRBJ2-7, with D maybe TRBD2 (6 bases). Germline V gene data show CDR1 as SGDLS and CDR2 as YYNGEE. V gave up 0 bases and J gave up 5 bases, with 15 bases separating them. CDR3 length: 15 residues. The CDR3 is CASSVGPGALDEQYF. CDR3 coding DNA: TGTGCCAGCAGCGTAGGCCCGGGAGCGTTGGACGAGCAGTACTTC.

V usage is TRBV7-9 and J usage is TRBJ2-3; 7 bases are shared with TRBD1. V was pared by 0 bases and J by 0 bases, with 3 bases of the junction left unmatched. CDR1 and CDR2 (germline): SEHNR, FQNEAQ (reference sequence). The CDR3 has 16 residues. The CDR3 DNA reads as TGTGCCAGCAGCTTAGCGACAGGGTCGAGCACAGATACGCAGTATTTT. Residues: CASSLATGSSTDTQYF.

V gene TRBV7-2 combines with J gene TRBJ2-5; TRBD1 might be the D (6 bases). Trimming pared 1 base from V and 2 bases from J, leaving 11 bases between. The CDR3 is made up of 15 amino acids. CDR1 is SGHTA, CDR2 FQGNSA, per germline. The CDR3 coding sequence is TGTGCCAGCAGCTTAGTACGACAGGAACAAGAGACCCAGTACTTC. This sequence encodes CASSLVRQEQETQYF.

V gene TRBV7-8 combines with J gene TRBJ2-7; 9 bases are a match to TRBD1. The J segment lost 2 bases and the V segment lost 2 bases, leaving 4 bases of the junction unmatched. Germline CDR1 is SGHVS and CDR2 is FQNEAQ. The CDR3 consists of 15 residues. This chain's CDR3 is CASSLRGTGTYEQYF. In nucleotides, the CDR3 is TGTGCCAGCAGCTTAAGGGGGACAGGGACCTACGAGCAGTACTTC.

As DNA, the CDR3 is TGTGCCAGCAAGTTTCAGGACAGGTCCTACGAGCAGTACTTC. Protein product: CASKFQDRSYEQYF. J is TRBJ2-7 and V is TRBV2; 7 positions agree with TRBD1. Germline assignment: CDR1 SNHLY and CDR2 FYNNEI. J gave up 1 base and V 7 bases, and 7 bases lay outside the gene matches. This CDR3 spans 14 amino acids. Filled out from reference TRBV2 and TRBJ2-7, the complete variable domain reads EPEVTQTPSHQVTQMGQEVILRCVPISNHLYFYWYRQILGQKVEFLVSFYNNEISEKSEIFDDQFSVERPDGSNFTLKIRSTKLEDSAMYFCASKFQDRSYEQYFGPGTRLTVT.

A word on this clone: This could be a read error, since a much larger clone is one nucleotide away. The chain is built from TRBV7-2 and TRBJ1-2; 8 positions match TRBD1. Trimming at V came to 5 bases and at J to 4 bases, leaving 3 bases not matched to a gene. The CDR3 totals 13 residues. Germline V gene data show CDR1 as SGHTA and CDR2 as FQGNSA. Written as DNA, the CDR3 is TGTGCCAGCAGCCCGGACAGGGCCTATGGCTACACCTTC. It codes for CASSPDRAYGYTF.

The CDR3 nucleotides read TGTGCCAGCAGTGAGACCGGGACAGGGGGTTCGTCCTATGGCTACACCTTC. Residues: CASSETGTGGSSYGYTF. The chain carries TRBV6-1 and TRBJ1-2; 11 positions match TRBD1. The junction had 10 bases not matched to a gene; V was cut back by 3 bases and J by 4 bases. From germline, CDR1 is MNHNS and CDR2 SASEGT. CDR3 size: 17 residues.

The rearrangement joins TRBV5-1 to TRBJ1-4, with 9 positions matching TRBD1. From germline, CDR1 is SGHRS and CDR2 YFSETQ. V trimming: 3 bases; J trimming: 0 bases; junction bases outside the gene matches: 3. The CDR3 runs to 16 residues. The CDR3 DNA follows: TGCGCCAGCAGCTGGGACAGGGAAGCAACTAATGAAAAACTGTTTTTT. It specifies CASSWDREATNEKLFF.

This clone was counted a few times. The V call is TRBV12-5, the J call TRBJ2-2; D is undetermined. V was trimmed by 0 bases and J by 6 bases, leaving 14 bases between them. Germline V gene lookup returns CDR1 LGHNT and CDR2 FRNRAP. The CDR3 loop spans 16 amino acids. CDR3 nucleotide sequence: TGTGCTAGTGGTTTGGTATTAGAACGGAGTCCCGGGGAGCTGTTTTTT. Its translation is CASGLVLERSPGELFF.

The chain combines TRBV5-1 with TRBJ2-6; a possible D gene is TRBD2 (6 bases). The CDR3 is 17 amino acids. V was clipped by 2 bases and J by 0 bases, with 12 bases between them. CDR1 is SGHRS, CDR2 YFSETQ, per germline. CDR3 DNA: TGCGCCAGCAGCTTCTTTAGCGGTCCCTCTGGGGCCAACGTCCTGACTTTC. Its protein is CASSFFSGPSGANVLTF.

This chain joins TRBV2 and TRBJ1-6, with D unclear. The germline gives CDR1 SNHLY, CDR2 FYNNEI. This CDR3 region has 13 residues. The V end was cut by 3 bases, the J end by 13 bases, with 13 bases between. CDR3 residues: CASSESRSAPLHF. The DNA of the CDR3 is TGTGCCAGCAGTGAGTCGAGGTCAGCTCCCCTCCACTTT.

This clone turned up a few times. The CDR3: CASSLRGSEALKTQYF. In DNA form, the CDR3 reads TGCGCCAGCAGCTTGAGGGGTAGCGAAGCTCTGAAGACCCAGTACTTC. V usage is TRBV5-1 and J usage is TRBJ2-5; the D call may be TRBD1 or TRBD2 (5 bases each). This CDR3 has 16 residues. Germline CDR1 is SGHRS and CDR2 is YFSETQ. The ends were cut back, 1 base at V and 6 bases at J, with 19 bases in the middle.

The chain recombines TRBV5-1 with TRBJ1-3; D gene unclear. The CDR3 sequence is 15 residues long. Per germline, CDR1 SGHRS and CDR2 YFSETQ. Trimming left V 7 bases short and J 2 bases short, with 16 bases between. The CDR3 spells CASHGGEGAGNTIYF. In DNA form, the CDR3 reads TGCGCCAGCCACGGTGGAGAGGGCGCTGGAAACACCATATATTTT.

Points on this clone: Distinct nucleotide sequences in the sample also encode this CDR3. The CDR3 sequence is CASSAGSYEQYF. DNA for the CDR3: TGTGCCAGCAGTGCTGGGAGCTACGAGCAGTACTTC. The V gene is TRBV2, the J gene TRBJ2-7; a possible D gene is TRBD2 (5 bases). This CDR3 has 12 amino acids. V was cut by 4 bases and J by 3 bases, with 7 bases left in between. Per the germline V gene, CDR1 is SNHLY and CDR2 is FYNNEI.

This clone appeared a few times. This chain connects TRBV30 to TRBJ2-4; D unresolved. CDR3 length equals 14 residues. The V gene lost 0 bases and the J gene lost 1 base, with 7 bases spanning the gap. Germline V CDR1 and CDR2: GTSNPN, SVGIG (reference sequence). CDR3 region: CAWSVQSAKNIQYF. Written as DNA, the CDR3 is TGTGCCTGGAGTGTACAGAGTGCCAAAAACATTCAGTACTTC.

This clone has only a few counts. This chain uses TRBV30 with TRBJ1-4; the match to TRBD1 covers 10 bases. Germline V CDR1 and CDR2: GTSNPN, SVGIG (reference sequence). Trimming took 5 bases from V and 6 from J; bases not matched to a gene: 6. The CDR3 totals 14 residues. DNA of the CDR3: TGTGCCTGGGTCCGACAGGGGGCGGATGAAAAACTGTTTTTT. This codes for CAWVRQGADEKLFF.

This chain uses TRBV27 with TRBJ1-1; no firm D call. Germline V CDR1 and CDR2: MNHEY, SMNVEV (reference sequence). The CDR3 loop spans 11 amino acids. The ends were cut back, 7 bases at V and 6 bases at J, with 9 bases in the middle. The CDR3 region is CASTGFSEAFF. The CDR3 DNA is TGTGCCAGCACTGGGTTTTCTGAAGCTTTCTTT.